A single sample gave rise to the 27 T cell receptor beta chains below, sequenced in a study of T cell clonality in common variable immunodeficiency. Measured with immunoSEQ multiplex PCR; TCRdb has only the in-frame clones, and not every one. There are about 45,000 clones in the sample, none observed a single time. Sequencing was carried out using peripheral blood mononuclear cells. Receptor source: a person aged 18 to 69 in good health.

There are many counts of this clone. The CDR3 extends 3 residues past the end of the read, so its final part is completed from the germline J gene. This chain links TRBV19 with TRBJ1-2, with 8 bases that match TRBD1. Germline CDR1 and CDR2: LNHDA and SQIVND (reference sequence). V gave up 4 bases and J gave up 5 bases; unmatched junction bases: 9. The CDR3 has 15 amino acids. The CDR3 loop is CASSTADRGGYGYTF. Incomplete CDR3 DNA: TGTGCCAGTAGTACAGCAGACAGGGGAGGGTATGGC. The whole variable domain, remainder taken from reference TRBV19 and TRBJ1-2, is DGGITQSPKYLFRKEGQNVTLSCEQNLNHDAMYWYRQDPGQGLRLIYYSQIVNDFQKGDIAEGYSVSREKKESFPLTVTSAQKNPTAFYLCASSTADRGGYGYTFGSGTRLTVV.

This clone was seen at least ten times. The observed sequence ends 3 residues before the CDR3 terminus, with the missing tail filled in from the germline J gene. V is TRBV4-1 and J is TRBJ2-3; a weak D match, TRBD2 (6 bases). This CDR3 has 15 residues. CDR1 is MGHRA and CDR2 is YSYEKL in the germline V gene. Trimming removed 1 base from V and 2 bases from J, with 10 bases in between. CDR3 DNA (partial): TGCGCCAGCAGCCAAGCGGGGAGGCACACAGATACG. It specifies CASSQAGRHTDT. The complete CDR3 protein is CASSQAGRHTDTQYF.

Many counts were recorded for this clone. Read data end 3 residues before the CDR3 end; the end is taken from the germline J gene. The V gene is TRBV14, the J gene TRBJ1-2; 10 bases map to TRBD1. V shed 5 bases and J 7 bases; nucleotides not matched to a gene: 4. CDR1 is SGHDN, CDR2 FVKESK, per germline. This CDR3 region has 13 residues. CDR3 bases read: TGTGCCAGCAGCTCCGACAGGGGGCTTGGC. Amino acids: CASSSDRGLG. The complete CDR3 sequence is CASSSDRGLGYTF.

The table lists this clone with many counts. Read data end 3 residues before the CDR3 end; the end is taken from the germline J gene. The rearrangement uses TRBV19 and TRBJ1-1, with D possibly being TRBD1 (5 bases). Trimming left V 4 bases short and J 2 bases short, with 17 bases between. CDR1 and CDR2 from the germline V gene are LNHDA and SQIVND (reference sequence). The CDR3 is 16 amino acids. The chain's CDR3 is CASSRGALTYNTEAFF. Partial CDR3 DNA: TGTGCCAGTAGTAGAGGGGCCCTAACTTATAACACTGAA. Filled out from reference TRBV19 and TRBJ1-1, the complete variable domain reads DGGITQSPKYLFRKEGQNVTLSCEQNLNHDAMYWYRQDPGQGLRLIYYSQIVNDFQKGDIAEGYSVSREKKESFPLTVTSAQKNPTAFYLCASSRGALTYNTEAFFGQGTRLTVV.

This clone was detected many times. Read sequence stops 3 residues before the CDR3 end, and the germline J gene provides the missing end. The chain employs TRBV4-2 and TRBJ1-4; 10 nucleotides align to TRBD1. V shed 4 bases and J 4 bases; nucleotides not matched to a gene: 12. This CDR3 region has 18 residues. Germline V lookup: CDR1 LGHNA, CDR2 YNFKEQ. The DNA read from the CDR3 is TGTGCCAGCAGCCGTTCCCGGACAGGGGGGTCGGGTAATGAAAAA. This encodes CASSRSRTGGSGNEK. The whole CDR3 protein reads CASSRSRTGGSGNEKLFF.

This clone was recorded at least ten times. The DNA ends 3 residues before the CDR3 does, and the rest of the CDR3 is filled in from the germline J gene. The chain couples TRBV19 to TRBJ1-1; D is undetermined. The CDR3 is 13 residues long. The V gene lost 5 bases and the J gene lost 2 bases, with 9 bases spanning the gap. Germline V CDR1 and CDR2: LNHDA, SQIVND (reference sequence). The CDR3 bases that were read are TGTGCCAGTAGTTCCCGGACTAACACTGAA. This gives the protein CASSSRTNTE. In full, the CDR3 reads CASSSRTNTEAFF.

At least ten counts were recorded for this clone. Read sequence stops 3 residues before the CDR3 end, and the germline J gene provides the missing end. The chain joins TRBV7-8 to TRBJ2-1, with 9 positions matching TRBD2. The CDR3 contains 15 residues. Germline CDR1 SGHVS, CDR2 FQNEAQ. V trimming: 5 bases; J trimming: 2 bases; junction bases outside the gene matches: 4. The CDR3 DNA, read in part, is TGTGCCAGCAGCCCCAGCGGGAGGACCTACAATGAG. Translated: CASSPSGRTYNE. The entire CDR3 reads CASSPSGRTYNEQFF. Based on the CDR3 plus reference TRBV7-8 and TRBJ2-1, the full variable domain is GAGVSQSPRYKVAKRGQDVALRCDPISGHVSLFWYQQALGQGPEFLTYFQNEAQLDKSGLPSDRFFAERPEGSVSTLKIQRTQQEDSAVYLCASSPSGRTYNEQFFGPGTRLTVL.

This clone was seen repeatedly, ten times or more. CDR3 residues: CASSPSQGIGYTF. The CDR3 bases that were read are TGTGCCAGCTCACCGTCACAGGGAATTGGC. The chain has TRBV18 and TRBJ1-2, with D possibly TRBD1 on 6 matching bases. The read is 3 residues too short to cover the CDR3 end, so that end is filled in from the germline J gene. The germline V gene has CDR1 KGHSH and CDR2 LQKENI. This CDR3 comprises 13 residues. V was shortened by 3 bases and J by 7 bases, with 12 bases between the two germline ends.

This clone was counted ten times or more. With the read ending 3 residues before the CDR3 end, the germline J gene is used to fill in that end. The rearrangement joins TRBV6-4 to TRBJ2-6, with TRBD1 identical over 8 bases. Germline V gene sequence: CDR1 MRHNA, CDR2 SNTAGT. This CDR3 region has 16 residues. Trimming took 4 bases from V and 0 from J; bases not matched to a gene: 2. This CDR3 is CASSATGASGANVLTF. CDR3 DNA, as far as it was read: TGTGCCAGCAGTGCGACAGGGGCCTCTGGGGCCAACGTC.

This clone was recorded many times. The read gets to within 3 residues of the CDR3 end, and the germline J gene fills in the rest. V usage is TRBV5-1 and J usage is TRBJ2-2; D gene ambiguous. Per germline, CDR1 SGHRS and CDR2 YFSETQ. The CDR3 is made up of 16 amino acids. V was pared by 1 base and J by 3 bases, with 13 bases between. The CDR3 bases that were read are TGCGCCAGCAGCTTGACCCCCCGAACGGACACCGGGGAG. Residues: CASSLTPRTDTGE. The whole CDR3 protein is CASSLTPRTDTGELFF.

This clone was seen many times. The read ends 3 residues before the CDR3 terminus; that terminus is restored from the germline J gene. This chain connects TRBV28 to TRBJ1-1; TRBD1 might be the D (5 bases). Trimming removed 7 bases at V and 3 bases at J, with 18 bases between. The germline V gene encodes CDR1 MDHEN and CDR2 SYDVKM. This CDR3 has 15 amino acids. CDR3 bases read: TGTGCCAGCATCTCTGGGGGGAGTACGGACACTGAA. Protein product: CASISGGSTDTE. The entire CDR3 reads CASISGGSTDTEAFF.

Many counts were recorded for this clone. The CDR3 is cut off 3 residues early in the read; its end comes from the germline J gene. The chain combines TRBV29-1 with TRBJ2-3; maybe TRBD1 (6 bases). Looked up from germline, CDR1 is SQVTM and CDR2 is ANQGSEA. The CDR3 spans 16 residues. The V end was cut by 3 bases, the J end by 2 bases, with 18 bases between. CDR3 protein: CSVESDAGADTDTQYF. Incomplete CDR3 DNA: TGCAGCGTTGAGAGTGACGCAGGGGCGGACACAGATACG.

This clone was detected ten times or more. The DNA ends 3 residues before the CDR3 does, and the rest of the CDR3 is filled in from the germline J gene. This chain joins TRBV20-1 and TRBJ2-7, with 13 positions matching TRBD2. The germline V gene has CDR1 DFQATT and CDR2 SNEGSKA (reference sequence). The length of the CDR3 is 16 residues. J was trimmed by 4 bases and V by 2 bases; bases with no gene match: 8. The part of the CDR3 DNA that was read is TGCAGTGCTAGACAATGGACTAGCGGGAGAGGGTACGAG. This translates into CSARQWTSGRGYE. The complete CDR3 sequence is CSARQWTSGRGYEQYF.

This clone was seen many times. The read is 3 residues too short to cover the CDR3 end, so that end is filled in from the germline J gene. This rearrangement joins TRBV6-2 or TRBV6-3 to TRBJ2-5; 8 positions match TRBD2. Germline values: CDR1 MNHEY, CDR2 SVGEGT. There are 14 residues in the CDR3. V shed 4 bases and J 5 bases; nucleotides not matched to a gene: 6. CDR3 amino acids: CASSWGTRGETQYF. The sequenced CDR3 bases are TGTGCCAGCAGTTGGGGGACTAGAGGGGAGACC.

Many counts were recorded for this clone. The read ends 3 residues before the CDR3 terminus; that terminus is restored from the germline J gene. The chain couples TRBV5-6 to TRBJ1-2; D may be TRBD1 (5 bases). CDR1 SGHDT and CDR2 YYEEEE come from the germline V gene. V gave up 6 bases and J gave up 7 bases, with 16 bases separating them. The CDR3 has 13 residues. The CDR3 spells CASTIGVVGGYTF. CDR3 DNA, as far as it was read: TGTGCCAGCACCATAGGGGTGGTTGGTGGC.

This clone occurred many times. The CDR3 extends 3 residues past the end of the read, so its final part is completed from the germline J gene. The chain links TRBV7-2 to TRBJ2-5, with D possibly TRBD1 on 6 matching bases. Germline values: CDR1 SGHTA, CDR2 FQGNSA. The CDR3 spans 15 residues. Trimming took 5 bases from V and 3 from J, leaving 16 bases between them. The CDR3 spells CASSGGSGVKETQYF. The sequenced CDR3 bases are TGTGCCAGCAGCGGAGGCTCAGGGGTTAAAGAGACC.

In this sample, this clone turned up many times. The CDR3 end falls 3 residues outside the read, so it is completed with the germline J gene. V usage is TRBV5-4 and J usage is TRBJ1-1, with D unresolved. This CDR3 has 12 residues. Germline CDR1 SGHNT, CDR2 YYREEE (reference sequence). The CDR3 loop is CASSLEGWEAFF. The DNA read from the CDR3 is TGTGCCAGCAGCTTGGAAGGGTGGGAA.

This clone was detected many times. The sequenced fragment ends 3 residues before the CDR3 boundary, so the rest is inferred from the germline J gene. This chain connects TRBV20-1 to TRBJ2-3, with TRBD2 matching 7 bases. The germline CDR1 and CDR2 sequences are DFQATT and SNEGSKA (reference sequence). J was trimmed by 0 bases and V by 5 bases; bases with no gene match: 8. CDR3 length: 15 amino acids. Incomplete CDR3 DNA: TGCAGTGCTCCTAGCGGAATAACTAGCACAGATACG. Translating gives CSAPSGITSTDT. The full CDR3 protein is CSAPSGITSTDTQYF.

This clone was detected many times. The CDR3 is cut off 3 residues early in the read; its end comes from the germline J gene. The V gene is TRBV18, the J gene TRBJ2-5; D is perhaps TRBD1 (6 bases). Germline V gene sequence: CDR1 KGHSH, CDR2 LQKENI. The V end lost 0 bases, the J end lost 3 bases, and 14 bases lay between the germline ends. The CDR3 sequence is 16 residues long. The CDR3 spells CASSPPGQRQKETQYF. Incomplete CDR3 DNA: TGTGCCAGCTCACCACCCGGACAGCGACAGAAAGAGACC. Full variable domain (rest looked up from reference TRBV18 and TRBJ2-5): NAGVMQNPRHLVRRRGQEARLRCSPMKGHSHVYWYRQLPEEGLKFMVYLQKENIIDESGMPKERFSAEFPKEGPSILRIQQVVRGDSAAYFCASSPPGQRQKETQYFGPGTRLLVL.

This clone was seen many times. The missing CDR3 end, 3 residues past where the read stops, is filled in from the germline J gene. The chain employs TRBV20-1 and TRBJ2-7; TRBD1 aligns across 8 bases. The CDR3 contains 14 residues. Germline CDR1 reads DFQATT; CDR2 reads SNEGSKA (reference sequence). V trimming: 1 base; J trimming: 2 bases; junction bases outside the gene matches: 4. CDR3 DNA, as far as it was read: TGCAGTGCTAGAGGGGGACAGGCGGCCTACGAG. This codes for CSARGGQAAYE. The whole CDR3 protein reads CSARGGQAAYEQYF.

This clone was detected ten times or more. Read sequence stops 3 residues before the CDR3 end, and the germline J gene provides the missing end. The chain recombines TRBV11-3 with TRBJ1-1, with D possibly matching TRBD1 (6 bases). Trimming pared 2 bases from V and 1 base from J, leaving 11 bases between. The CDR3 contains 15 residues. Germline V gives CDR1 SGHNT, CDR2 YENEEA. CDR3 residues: CASSLSGQSNTEAFF. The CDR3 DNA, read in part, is TGTGCCAGCAGCTTATCCGGACAGTCGAACACTGAA.

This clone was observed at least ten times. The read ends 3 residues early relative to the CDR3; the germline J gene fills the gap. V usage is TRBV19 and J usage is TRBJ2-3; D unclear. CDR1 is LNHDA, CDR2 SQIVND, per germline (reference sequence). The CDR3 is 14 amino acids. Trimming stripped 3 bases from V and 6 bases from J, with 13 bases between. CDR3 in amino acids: CASSIPQASDTQYF. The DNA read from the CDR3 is TGTGCCAGTAGTATCCCGCAGGCCTCGGATACG.

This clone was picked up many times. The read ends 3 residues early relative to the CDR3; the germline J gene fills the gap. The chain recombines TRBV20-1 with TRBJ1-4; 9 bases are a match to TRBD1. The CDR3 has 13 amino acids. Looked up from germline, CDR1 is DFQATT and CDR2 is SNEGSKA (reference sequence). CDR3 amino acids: CSALDRGLEELFF. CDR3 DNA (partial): TGCAGTGCTTTGGACAGGGGCCTCGAGGAA.

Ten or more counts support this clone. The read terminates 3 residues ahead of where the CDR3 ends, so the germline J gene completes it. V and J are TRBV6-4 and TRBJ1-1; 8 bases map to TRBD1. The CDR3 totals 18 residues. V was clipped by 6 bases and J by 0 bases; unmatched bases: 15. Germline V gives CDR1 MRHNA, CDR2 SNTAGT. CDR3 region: CASSDGQGANFLNTEAFF. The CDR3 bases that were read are TGTGCCAGCAGCGACGGTCAGGGGGCTAATTTCTTGAACACTGAA.

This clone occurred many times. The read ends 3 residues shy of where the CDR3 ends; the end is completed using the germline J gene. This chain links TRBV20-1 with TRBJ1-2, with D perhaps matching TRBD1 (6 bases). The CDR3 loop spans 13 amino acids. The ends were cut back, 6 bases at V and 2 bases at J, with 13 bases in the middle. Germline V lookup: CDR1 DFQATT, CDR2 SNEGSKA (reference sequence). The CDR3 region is CSALGGSNYGYTF. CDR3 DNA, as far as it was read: TGCAGTGCCCTTGGGGGCTCCAACTATGGC.

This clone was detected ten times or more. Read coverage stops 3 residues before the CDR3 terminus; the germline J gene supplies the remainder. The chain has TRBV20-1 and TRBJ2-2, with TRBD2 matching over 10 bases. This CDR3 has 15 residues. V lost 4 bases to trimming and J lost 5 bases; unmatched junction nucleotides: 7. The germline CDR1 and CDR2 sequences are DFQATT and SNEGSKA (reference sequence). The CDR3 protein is CSATKAGGPTGELFF. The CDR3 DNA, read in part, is TGCAGTGCTACAAAAGCGGGAGGGCCGACCGGGGAG.

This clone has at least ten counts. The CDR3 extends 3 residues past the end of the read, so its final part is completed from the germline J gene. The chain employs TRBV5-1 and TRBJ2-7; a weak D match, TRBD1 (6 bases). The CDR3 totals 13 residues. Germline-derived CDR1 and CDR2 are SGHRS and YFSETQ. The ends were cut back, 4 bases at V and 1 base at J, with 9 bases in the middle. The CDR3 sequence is CASSQQGSYEQYF. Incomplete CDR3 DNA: TGCGCCAGCAGCCAACAGGGTTCCTACGAG.